Presented here are 26 T cell receptor beta chains from one specimen sequenced in a study of OX40 agonist ivuxolimab in advanced cancers. The data were produced by immunoSEQ multiplex PCR, yet TCRdb's version contains in-frame clones alone and is incomplete. The profile shows fewer than 80,000 clones, 80% to 90% of them singletons. Sequencing was performed on CD4+ or CD8+ T cells sorted from blood, taken in a trial of the OX40 agonist ivuxolimab. Receptor source: an adult with an advanced solid tumor such as melanoma, head and neck, liver or kidney cancer.

This rearrangement joins TRBV5-6 to TRBJ2-5; D is ambiguous. The V end was cut by 1 base, the J end by 2 bases, with 9 bases between. Germline values: CDR1 SGHDT, CDR2 YYEEEE. The CDR3 extends over 14 amino acids. CDR3 amino acids: CASSLSAFQETQYF. Here the CDR3 DNA reads TGTGCCAGCAGCTTGTCGGCTTTTCAAGAGACCCAGTACTTC.

V is TRBV29-1 and J is TRBJ2-7, with D perhaps matching TRBD2 (6 bases). This CDR3 is built from 14 residues. The germline CDR1 and CDR2 sequences are SQVTM and ANQGSEA. Trimming cost V 0 bases and J 5 bases, with 14 bases left between them. In DNA, the CDR3 is TGCAGCGTTGAAGACGGGGGAAAAGGGGACGAGCAGTACTTC. Its translation is CSVEDGGKGDEQYF.

V is TRBV7-8 and J is TRBJ1-2, with D unresolved. The V gene's germline CDR1 is SGHVS and CDR2 FQNEAQ. This CDR3 region has 13 residues. V was pared by 2 bases and J by 8 bases, with 12 bases between. The CDR3 nucleotides are TGTGCCAGCAGCTTACATCCCCCTCGAGGCTACACCTTC. It codes for CASSLHPPRGYTF.

This chain links TRBV6-5 with TRBJ2-2; possible D gene TRBD1, 5 bases. V gave up 6 bases and J gave up 1 base, with 9 bases separating them. CDR3 size: 14 residues. The germline gives CDR1 MNHEY, CDR2 SVGAGI. CDR3 region: CASSHTGNTGELFF. CDR3 DNA sequence: TGTGCCAGCAGCCATACAGGGAACACCGGGGAGCTGTTTTTT.

The chain employs TRBV21-1 and TRBJ2-7; TRBD2, the D gene given by the table, was not confirmed from the DNA. TRBV21-1 is annotated as a pseudogene. CDR3 length: 13 residues. CDR3 nucleotide sequence: TGTGCCAGCAGTCGCGGGGGAGCCTACGAGCAGTACTTC. It encodes CASSRGGAYEQYF.

This clone appeared a single time. Here the CDR3 DNA reads TGTGCCAGCCAGGCCACAACCTCTCCTGAAGCTTTCTTT. Its protein is CASQATTSPEAFF. V and J are TRBV7-9 and TRBJ1-1; D unresolved. Germline-derived CDR1 and CDR2 are SEHNR and FQNEAQ (reference sequence). Trimming cost V 8 bases and J 6 bases, with 16 bases left between them. This CDR3 is built from 13 residues.

This clone has ten or more counts. The chain joins TRBV7-9 to TRBJ1-2; tentative D call: TRBD1 (6 bases). Germline V gene lookup returns CDR1 SEHNR and CDR2 FQNEAQ (reference sequence). With 5 bases removed from V and 7 bases from J, the gap between germline ends came to 23 bases. The CDR3 sequence is 16 residues long. CDR3 DNA: TGTGCCAGCAGCCCTACACGCCCGCAGGGGACCGGTGGCTACACCTTC. Translation gives CASSPTRPQGTGGYTF.

This clone occurred a few times. The rearrangement links TRBV4-1 to TRBJ2-1; D gene unclear. The germline gives CDR1 MGHRA, CDR2 YSYEKL. V lost 0 bases and J 9 bases, leaving 9 bases between the germline ends. The CDR3 length is 13 residues. The DNA of the CDR3 is TGCGCCAGCAGCCAAGATGGTTGGGGTGAGCAGTTCTTC. It specifies CASSQDGWGEQFF.

V is TRBV28 and J is TRBJ2-3; 8 nucleotides line up with TRBD2. Germline CDR1 MDHEN, CDR2 SYDVKM. The J segment lost 9 bases and the V segment lost 4 bases, leaving 9 bases of the junction unmatched. The CDR3 sequence is 14 residues long. For the CDR3, the DNA is TGTGCCAGCAGTTCCCCGACTAGCGCGGGGACGCAGTATTTT. Translating it yields CASSSPTSAGTQYF.

The rearrangement joins TRBV5-6 to TRBJ1-6; D gene uncertain. The V and J ends lost 1 base and 9 bases respectively, with 14 bases between them. The CDR3 has 15 residues. Germline V gene sequence: CDR1 SGHDT, CDR2 YYEEEE. CDR3: CASSLNSLAGSPLHF. The CDR3 bases are TGTGCCAGCAGCTTGAACAGTCTAGCTGGTTCACCCCTCCACTTT.

The V call is TRBV18, the J call TRBJ1-5, with 11 nucleotides matching TRBD1. The germline V gene has CDR1 KGHSH and CDR2 LQKENI. The CDR3 is made up of 15 amino acids. After removal of 6 bases from V and 3 bases from J, the junction contained 4 bases not matched to a gene. The CDR3 DNA reads TGTGCCAGCTCTGGGACAGGGGGACCCAATCAGCCCCAGCATTTT. It encodes CASSGTGGPNQPQHF.

This clone was observed a handful of times. The chain uses TRBV21-1 and TRBJ1-1; TRBD1 is the table's D call and was not checked against the DNA. TRBV21-1 is a pseudogene. The CDR3 loop spans 11 amino acids. The CDR3 coding sequence is TGTGCCAGCATCACAGGGTTCGCAGCTTTCTTT. It translates to CASITGFAAFF.

The chain is built from TRBV11-3 and TRBJ1-2, with 8 bases that match TRBD1. In germline, CDR1 is SGHNT, CDR2 YENEEA. The CDR3 contains 17 residues. V was pared by 4 bases and J by 8 bases, with 18 bases of the junction left unmatched. In nucleotides, the CDR3 is TGTGCCAGCAGCTACAATAAAGGGACAGGATGTCGAGGGGGCTACACCTTC. As protein: CASSYNKGTGCRGGYTF.

The chain employs TRBV14 and TRBJ2-1, with TRBD2 matching 13 bases. Germline V CDR1 and CDR2: SGHDN, FVKESK. V lost 5 bases, J lost 8 bases, and 3 bases stayed unmatched. This CDR3 contains 14 residues. CDR3 bases: TGTGCCAGCAGCAGGACTAGCGGGGGATATGAGCAGTTCTTC. Translation: CASSRTSGGYEQFF.

This clone occurred a few times. The V and J genes are TRBV27 and TRBJ1-6; D unresolved. Trimming pared 3 bases from V and 8 bases from J, leaving 14 bases between. Germline V gene data show CDR1 as MNHEY and CDR2 as SMNVEV (reference sequence). The CDR3 contains 15 residues. The CDR3 DNA sequence: TGTGCCAGCAGTTTTAACGGACTCTGGGATTCACCCCTCCACTTT. Translated: CASSFNGLWDSPLHF.

The chain has TRBV30 and TRBJ1-2; D perhaps matches TRBD1 (6 bases). The V gene's germline CDR1 is GTSNPN and CDR2 SVGIG (reference sequence). The CDR3 length is 13 residues. Trimming pared 2 bases from V and 4 bases from J, leaving 11 bases between. The DNA of the CDR3 is TGTGCCTGGAGTTCACAGGGCCCCTATGGCTACACCTTC. It encodes CAWSSQGPYGYTF.

This sequence joins TRBV4-1 and TRBJ2-5, with 13 positions matching TRBD2. V trimming: 4 bases; J trimming: 1 base; junction bases outside the gene matches: 6. From germline, CDR1 is MGHRA and CDR2 YSYEKL. This CDR3 has 17 amino acids. The CDR3 nucleotides read TGCGCCAGCAGCCTGTCACTAGCGGGAGGGCTCCAAGAGACCCAGTACTTC. Protein sequence: CASSLSLAGGLQETQYF.

The chain couples TRBV2 to TRBJ1-2; D uncertain. CDR3 size: 15 residues. Trimming shortened V by 2 bases and J by 7 bases, and 17 bases separated the two germline ends. The germline gives CDR1 SNHLY, CDR2 FYNNEI. This CDR3 reads CASSEWVRASGGYTF. The DNA for the CDR3 is TGTGCCAGCAGTGAATGGGTAAGGGCCTCCGGTGGCTACACCTTC.

The chain couples TRBV2 to TRBJ2-1; weak D call: TRBD2 (6 bases). V was cut by 8 bases and J by 6 bases, with 17 bases left in between. The CDR3 sequence is 14 residues long. The germline CDR1 and CDR2 sequences are SNHLY and FYNNEI. This chain's CDR3 is CASLRQTRRNEQFF. In DNA, the CDR3 is TGTGCCAGCCTCCGCCAGACTAGACGCAATGAGCAGTTCTTC.

V and J are TRBV19 and TRBJ2-7, with TRBD1 as a possible D gene (7 bases). The germline V and J ends were trimmed by 6 bases and 4 bases, with 16 bases remaining between them. This CDR3 contains 14 residues. Germline CDR1 is LNHDA and CDR2 is SQIVND (reference sequence). The CDR3 is CASRPRDSNYEQYF. The CDR3 DNA sequence: TGTGCCAGTAGGCCGCGGGACAGCAATTACGAGCAGTACTTC.

CDR3 coding DNA: TGTGCCAGCAGCTCCAGCGGGACTTTCTACGAGCAGTACTTC. Translated, it gives CASSSSGTFYEQYF. The rearrangement uses TRBV6-1 and TRBJ2-7; 7 nucleotides match TRBD2. Germline trimming cut 6 bases from V and 3 bases from J; bases unmatched to any gene: 8. The CDR3 is 14 amino acids. The germline CDR1 and CDR2 sequences are MNHNS and SASEGT.

The J gene is TRBJ2-5, the V gene TRBV7-2; D is possibly TRBD2 (5 bases). The CDR3 runs to 13 residues. Germline loops: CDR1 SGHTA, CDR2 FQGNSA. V lost 5 bases and J 4 bases, leaving 11 bases between the germline ends. DNA of the CDR3: TGTGCCAGCAGCCCCGGGGTTCGAGAGACCCAGTACTTC. It is translated as CASSPGVRETQYF.

The chain has TRBV5-1 and TRBJ1-4, with D possibly TRBD1 on 6 matching bases. This CDR3 is built from 14 residues. The V end lost 2 bases, the J end lost 8 bases, and 13 bases lay between the germline ends. CDR1 is SGHRS and CDR2 is YFSETQ in the germline V gene. This CDR3 reads CASSFQGNQEKLFF. Written as DNA, the CDR3 is TGCGCCAGCAGCTTCCAGGGGAATCAGGAAAAACTGTTTTTT.

This chain links TRBV7-2 with TRBJ2-1; 7 positions match TRBD2. The germline CDR1 and CDR2 sequences are SGHTA and FQGNSA. The CDR3 totals 16 residues. With 5 bases clipped from V and 9 bases from J, the junction kept 16 bases outside the gene matches. The CDR3 bases are TGTGCCAGCAGCCCCCATGGGACTACTGACGGGGGTGAGCAGTTCTTC. Translating it yields CASSPHGTTDGGEQFF.

This chain links TRBV5-4 with TRBJ1-2; D might be TRBD1 (5 bases). Trimming pared 4 bases from V and 4 bases from J, leaving 14 bases between. There are 14 residues in the CDR3. CDR1 SGHNT and CDR2 YYREEE come from the germline V gene (reference sequence). CDR3 in DNA: TGTGCCAGCAGCATTCAGGGCGGGGGCTATGGCTACACCTTC. It yields the protein CASSIQGGGYGYTF.

This clone has more than one count but fewer than ten. The DNA of the CDR3 is TGTGCCAGCAGCTTCGGTCCACTCTATGGCTACACCTTC. Its protein is CASSFGPLYGYTF. The chain combines TRBV7-9 with TRBJ1-2; no clear D gene. Germline values: CDR1 SEHNR, CDR2 FQNEAQ (reference sequence). The CDR3 runs 13 residues. V was shortened by 3 bases and J by 4 bases, with 9 bases between the two germline ends.